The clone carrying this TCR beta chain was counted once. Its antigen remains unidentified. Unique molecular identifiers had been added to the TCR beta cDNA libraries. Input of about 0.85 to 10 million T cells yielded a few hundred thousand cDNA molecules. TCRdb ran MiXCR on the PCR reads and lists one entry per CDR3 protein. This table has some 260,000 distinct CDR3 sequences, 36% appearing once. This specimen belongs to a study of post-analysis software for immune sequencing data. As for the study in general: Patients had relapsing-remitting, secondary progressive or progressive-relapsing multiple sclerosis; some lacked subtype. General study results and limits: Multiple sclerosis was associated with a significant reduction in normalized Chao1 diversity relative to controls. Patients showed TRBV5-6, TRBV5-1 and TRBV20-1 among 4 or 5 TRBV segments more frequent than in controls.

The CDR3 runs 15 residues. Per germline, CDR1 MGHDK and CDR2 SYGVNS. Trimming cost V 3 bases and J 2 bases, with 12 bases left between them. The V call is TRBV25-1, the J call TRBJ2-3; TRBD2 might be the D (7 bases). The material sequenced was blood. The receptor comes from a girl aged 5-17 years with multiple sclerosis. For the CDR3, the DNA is TGTGCCAGCAGTGAGGGGGGGCGAACCACAGATACGCAGTATTTT. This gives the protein CASSEGGRTTDTQYF.